The next 16 T cell receptor beta chains were all read from a single sample in a study of T cells in Graves' hyperthyroidism and ophthalmopathy. Amplified TCR beta CDR3 regions came from RNA transcripts. First-round RT-PCR targeting the TCR CDR3 was performed with the HTBI primer set. Each CDR3 protein is one row after TCRdb ran MiXCR on the multiplex PCR reads. The sample has 500,000 to 550,000 distinct CDR3 sequences, about 20% seen once. The sample consisted of blood. All receptors come from a man in his forties with Graves' ophthalmopathy.

The genes are TRBV12-3 or TRBV12-4 and TRBJ1-1; D remains unclear. The V and J ends lost 5 bases and 1 base respectively, with 11 bases between them. The CDR3 has 14 amino acids. CDR3 DNA: TGTGCCAGCAGTCCCTTCATCGGGAACACTGAAGCTTTCTTT. Translating gives CASSPFIGNTEAFF.

In the case of this clonotype: Its ends do not fully match the called genes, so a read error is possible. The chain employs TRBV20-1 and TRBJ2-7, with D perhaps matching TRBD2 (7 bases). The CDR3 covers 11 residues. CDR1 DFQATT and CDR2 SNEGSKA come from the germline V gene (reference sequence). The CDR3 DNA reads as TGCAGTGGGGGGGGGGCCTATGAGCAGTACTTC. Its protein is CSGGGAYEQYF.

This clonotype appeared many times. The chain combines TRBV3-1 with TRBJ1-2; a possible D gene is TRBD1 (5 bases). V lost 4 bases and J 1 base, leaving 13 bases between the germline ends. CDR1 is LGHDT, CDR2 YNNKEL, per germline (reference sequence). The CDR3 is 15 residues long. CDR3 loop: CASSLGQGFNYGYTF. The CDR3 DNA is TGTGCCAGCAGCCTAGGACAAGGGTTTAACTATGGCTACACCTTC.

V is TRBV10-3 and J is TRBJ2-5, with 8 bases that match TRBD2. CDR1 is ENHRY, CDR2 SYGVKD, per germline. This CDR3 has 15 residues. J was trimmed by 2 bases and V by 9 bases; bases with no gene match: 11. The CDR3 reads CAMSPSTGGQETQYF. CDR3 in DNA: TGTGCCATGAGCCCAAGTACGGGGGGGCAAGAGACCCAGTACTTC.

This clonotype was seen repeatedly, ten times or more. CDR3 protein: CASKVGGPYNEQFF. The CDR3, as DNA: TGTGCCAGCAAGGTGGGGGGCCCTTACAATGAGCAGTTCTTC. The rearrangement uses TRBV2 and TRBJ2-1; D may correspond to TRBD1 or TRBD2 (6 bases each). The V gene's germline CDR1 is SNHLY and CDR2 FYNNEI. The CDR3 runs 14 residues. Trimming took off 7 bases at V and 4 bases at J, with 14 bases between the two ends.

A word on this clonotype: This may arise from a read error, as a much more abundant clone is one base away. The CDR3 coding sequence is TGTGCCAGCATCCCCGCGCGGACTACTGAAGCTTTCTTT. Translated, it gives CASIPARTTEAFF. This sequence joins TRBV2 and TRBJ1-1; D call uncertain. Germline CDR1 is SNHLY and CDR2 is FYNNEI. Trimming pared 7 bases from V and 5 bases from J, leaving 14 bases between. The CDR3 consists of 13 residues. The variable domain in full, completed from reference TRBV2 and TRBJ1-1, reads EPEVTQTPSHQVTQMGQEVILRCVPISNHLYFYWYRQILGQKVEFLVSFYNNEISEKSEIFDDQFSVERPDGSNFTLKIRSTKLEDSAMYFCASIPARTTEAFFGQGTRLTVV.

This clonotype was seen a handful of times. The rearrangement joins TRBV29-1 to TRBJ2-5, with 8 nucleotides matching TRBD1. Per germline, CDR1 SQVTM and CDR2 ANQGSEA. The V gene end was trimmed by 0 bases and the J gene end by 4 bases; junction bases not matched to a gene: 7. The CDR3 has 15 amino acids. The chain's CDR3 is CSVEEGRGHGETQYF. DNA of the CDR3: TGCAGCGTTGAAGAGGGCAGGGGGCATGGAGAGACCCAGTACTTC.

V usage is TRBV5-1 and J usage is TRBJ2-5, with 8 bases fitting TRBD2. Germline CDR1 reads SGHRS; CDR2 reads YFSETQ. This CDR3 region has 16 residues. V shed 4 bases, J shed 2 bases, and the junction held 10 bases outside the gene matches. CDR3 sequence (DNA): TGCGCCAGCAGCAAGGGGGATAGCGGGGTACAAGAGACCCAGTACTTC. This sequence encodes CASSKGDSGVQETQYF. Combining the CDR3 with reference TRBV5-1 and TRBJ2-5 gives the whole variable domain KAGVTQTPRYLIKTRGQQVTLSCSPISGHRSVSWYQQTPGQGLQFLFEYFSETQRNKGNFPGRFSGRQFSNSRSEMNVSTLELGDSALYLCASSKGDSGVQETQYFGPGTRLLVL.

This chain links TRBV6-2 or TRBV6-3 with TRBJ2-7; the match to TRBD1 covers 9 bases. Germline V lookup: CDR1 MNHEY, CDR2 SVGEGT. This CDR3 comprises 14 residues. J was trimmed by 5 bases and V by 6 bases; bases with no gene match: 8. The CDR3 coding sequence is TGTGCCAGCAGCTCCGGGACAGGGTTAGACGAGCAGTACTTC. Encoded protein: CASSSGTGLDEQYF.

The CDR3 nucleotides read TGTGCCAGCAGCTTAGCGGGAGTTGTCTACGAGCAGTACTTC. It is translated as CASSLAGVVYEQYF. The chain couples TRBV2 to TRBJ2-7; 9 bases fit TRBD2. J lost 3 bases, V lost 6 bases, and 6 bases had no gene match. CDR3 length: 14 residues. CDR1 and CDR2 from the germline V gene are SNHLY and FYNNEI. The variable domain in full, with the rest retrieved from reference TRBV2 and TRBJ2-7, is EPEVTQTPSHQVTQMGQEVILRCVPISNHLYFYWYRQILGQKVEFLVSFYNNEISEKSEIFDDQFSVERPDGSNFTLKIRSTKLEDSAMYFCASSLAGVVYEQYFGPGTRLTVT.

This clonotype was counted only a few times. The chain carries TRBV7-9 and TRBJ2-2, with TRBD1 identical over 8 bases. The CDR3 sequence is 14 residues long. The germline V gene encodes CDR1 SEHNR and CDR2 FQNEAQ (reference sequence). The ends lost 7 bases at V and 7 bases at J; junction bases unmatched: 8. As DNA, the CDR3 is TGTGCCAGCAACAAGGACAGGGTATTCGGGGAGCTGTTTTTT. This gives the protein CASNKDRVFGELFF.

The rearrangement joins TRBV12-3 or TRBV12-4 to TRBJ2-3; D gene unclear. The germline V and J ends were trimmed by 4 bases and 8 bases, with 19 bases remaining between them. CDR3 length: 15 amino acids. The CDR3 DNA sequence: TGTGCCAGCAGTTACAAGAGGAGCTACGCAGGTACGCAGTATTTT. Encoded protein: CASSYKRSYAGTQYF.

The chain couples TRBV20-1 to TRBJ1-6; no definite D call. Trimming removed 3 bases from V and 7 bases from J, with 13 bases in between. CDR1 and CDR2 from the germline V gene are DFQATT and SNEGSKA (reference sequence). CDR3 length: 14 amino acids. The CDR3 sequence is CSARVLAKNSPLHF. Written as DNA, the CDR3 is TGCAGTGCTAGGGTTTTAGCAAAAAATTCACCCCTCCACTTT.

Worth noting for this clonotype: A single base separates this from a much larger clone, so it may be a read error. V and J are TRBV11-2 and TRBJ2-1; unclear D gene. V was clipped by 3 bases and J by 7 bases, with 13 bases between them. This CDR3 comprises 14 residues. The germline gives CDR1 SGHAT, CDR2 FQNNGV. CDR3 in amino acids: CASSFEAVSNEQFF. The CDR3 DNA reads as TGTGCCAGCAGCTTCGAGGCAGTATCGAATGAGCAGTTCTTC.

This clonotype has a handful of counts. The V gene is TRBV19, the J gene TRBJ2-7; D possibly corresponds to TRBD1 (6 bases). Trimming stripped 5 bases from V and 3 bases from J, with 11 bases between. Per the germline V gene, CDR1 is LNHDA and CDR2 is SQIVND (reference sequence). The CDR3 is 13 residues long. The DNA for the CDR3 is TGTGCCAGTAGTGACGGGACAAACTACGAGCAGTACTTC. Its translation: CASSDGTNYEQYF. Full variable domain (remainder filled in from reference TRBV19 and TRBJ2-7): DGGITQSPKYLFRKEGQNVTLSCEQNLNHDAMYWYRQDPGQGLRLIYYSQIVNDFQKGDIAEGYSVSREKKESFPLTVTSAQKNPTAFYLCASSDGTNYEQYFGPGTRLTVT.

This clonotype was found a few times. At one of its ends the junction is not consistent with the germline gene, which may arise from a read error. V usage is TRBV7-7 and J usage is TRBJ2-1; TRBD1 matches 9 bases. This CDR3 is built from 15 residues. Germline CDR1 reads SSHAT; CDR2 reads FNYEAQ (reference sequence). The CDR3 sequence is CASSLQGAPLNEQFF. DNA of the CDR3: TGTGCTAGCAGCTTACAGGGGGCTCCCCTGAATGAGCAGTTCTTC.